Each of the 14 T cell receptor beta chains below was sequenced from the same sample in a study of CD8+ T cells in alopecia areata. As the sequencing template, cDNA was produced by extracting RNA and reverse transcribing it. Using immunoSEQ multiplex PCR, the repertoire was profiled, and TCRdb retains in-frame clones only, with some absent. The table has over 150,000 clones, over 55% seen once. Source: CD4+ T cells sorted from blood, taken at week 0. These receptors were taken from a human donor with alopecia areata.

CDR3 residues: CASSDITANYGYTF. The CDR3 DNA sequence: TGCGCCAGCAGCGATATTACAGCTAACTATGGCTACACCTTC. The V call is TRBV5-1, the J call TRBJ1-2, with D hard to call. This CDR3 region has 14 residues. Germline V lookup: CDR1 SGHRS, CDR2 YFSETQ. V gave up 4 bases and J gave up 0 bases, with 10 bases separating them.

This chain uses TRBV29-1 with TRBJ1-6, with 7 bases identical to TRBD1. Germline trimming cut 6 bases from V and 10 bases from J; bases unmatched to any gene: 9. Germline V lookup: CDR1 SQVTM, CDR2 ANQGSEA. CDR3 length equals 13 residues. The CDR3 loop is CSVNQGEGSPLHF. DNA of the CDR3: TGCAGCGTGAATCAGGGGGAAGGGTCACCCCTCCACTTT. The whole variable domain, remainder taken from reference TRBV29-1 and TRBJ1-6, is SAVISQKPSRDICQRGTSLTIQCQVDSQVTMMFWYRQQPGQSLTLIATANQGSEATYESGFVIDKFPISRPNLTFSTLTVSNMSPEDSSIYLCSVNQGEGSPLHFGNGTRLTVT.

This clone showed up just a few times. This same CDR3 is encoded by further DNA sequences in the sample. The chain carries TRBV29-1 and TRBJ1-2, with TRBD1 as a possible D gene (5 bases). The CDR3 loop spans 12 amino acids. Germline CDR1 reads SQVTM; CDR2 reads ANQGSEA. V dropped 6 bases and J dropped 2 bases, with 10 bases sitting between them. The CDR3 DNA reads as TGCAGCGTGGAGGGGCTAAACTATGGCTACACCTTC. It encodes CSVEGLNYGYTF.

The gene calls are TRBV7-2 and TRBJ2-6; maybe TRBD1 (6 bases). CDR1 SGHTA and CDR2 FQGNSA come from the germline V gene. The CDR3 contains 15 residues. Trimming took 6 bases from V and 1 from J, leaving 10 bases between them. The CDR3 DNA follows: TGTGCCAGCAGGGATACAGGGTCTGGGGCCAACGTCCTGACTTTC. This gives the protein CASRDTGSGANVLTF.

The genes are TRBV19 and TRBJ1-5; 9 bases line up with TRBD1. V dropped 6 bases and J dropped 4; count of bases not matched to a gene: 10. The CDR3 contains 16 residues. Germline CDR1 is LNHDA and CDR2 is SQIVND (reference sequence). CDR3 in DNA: TGTGCCAGTAGCCGGGAGGTGGGACAGGGTAATCAGCCCCAGCATTTT. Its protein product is CASSREVGQGNQPQHF.

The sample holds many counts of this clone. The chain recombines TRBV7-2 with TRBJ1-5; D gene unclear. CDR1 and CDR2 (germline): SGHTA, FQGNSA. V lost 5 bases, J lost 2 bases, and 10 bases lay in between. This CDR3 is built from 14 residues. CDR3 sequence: CASSPGVRNQPQHF. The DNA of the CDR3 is TGTGCCAGCAGCCCCGGGGTACGCAATCAGCCCCAGCATTTT.

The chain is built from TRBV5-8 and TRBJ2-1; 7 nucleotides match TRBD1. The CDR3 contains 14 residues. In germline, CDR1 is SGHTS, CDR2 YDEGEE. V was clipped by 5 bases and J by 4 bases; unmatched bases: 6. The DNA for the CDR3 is TGTGCCAGCAGTTTCGACAGGGTGTACAATGAGCAGTTCTTC. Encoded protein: CASSFDRVYNEQFF.

This chain's CDR3 is CSVSLGVAGFYTQYF. CDR3 coding DNA: TGCAGCGTTAGCCTTGGGGTAGCGGGTTTCTATACGCAGTATTTT. The rearrangement joins TRBV29-1 to TRBJ2-3; 7 nucleotides agree with TRBD2. The CDR3 is made up of 15 amino acids. V lost 5 bases and J lost 7; bases outside the gene matches: 15. Germline values: CDR1 SQVTM, CDR2 ANQGSEA.

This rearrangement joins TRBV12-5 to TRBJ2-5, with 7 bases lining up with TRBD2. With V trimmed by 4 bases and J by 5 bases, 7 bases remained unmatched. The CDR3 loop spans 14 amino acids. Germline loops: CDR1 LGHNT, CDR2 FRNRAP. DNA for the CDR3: TGTGCTAGTGGTTCCGGACGGCGGGAGGAGACCCAGTACTTC. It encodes CASGSGRREETQYF.

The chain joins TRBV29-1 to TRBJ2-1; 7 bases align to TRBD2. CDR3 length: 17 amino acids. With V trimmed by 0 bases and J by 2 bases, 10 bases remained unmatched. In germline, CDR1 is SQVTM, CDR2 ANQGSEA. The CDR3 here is CSVEDGPSGAAYNEQFF. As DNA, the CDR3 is TGCAGCGTTGAAGATGGTCCGAGCGGGGCAGCCTACAATGAGCAGTTCTTC.

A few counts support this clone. CDR3 nucleotides: TGCAGCGTTGTTCCGGGTGTGGAAAACATTCAGTACTTC. This sequence encodes CSVVPGVENIQYF. The chain has TRBV29-1 and TRBJ2-4, with no clear D. Germline CDR1 SQVTM, CDR2 ANQGSEA. The length of the CDR3 is 13 residues. V gave up 4 bases and J gave up 5 bases, with 12 bases separating them.

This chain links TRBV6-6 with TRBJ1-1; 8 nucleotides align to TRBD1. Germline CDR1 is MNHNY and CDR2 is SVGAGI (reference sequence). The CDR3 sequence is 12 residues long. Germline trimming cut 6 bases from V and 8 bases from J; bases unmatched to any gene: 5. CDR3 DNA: TGTGCCAGCAGACTCGGACAGGGCGAAGCTTTCTTT. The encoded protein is CASRLGQGEAFF.

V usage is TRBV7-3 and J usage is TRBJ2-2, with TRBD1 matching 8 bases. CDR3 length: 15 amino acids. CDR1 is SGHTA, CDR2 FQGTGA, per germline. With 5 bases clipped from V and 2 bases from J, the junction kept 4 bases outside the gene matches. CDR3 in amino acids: CASSTGQGNTGELFF. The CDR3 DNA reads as TGTGCCAGCAGCACAGGACAGGGAAACACCGGGGAGCTGTTTTTT.

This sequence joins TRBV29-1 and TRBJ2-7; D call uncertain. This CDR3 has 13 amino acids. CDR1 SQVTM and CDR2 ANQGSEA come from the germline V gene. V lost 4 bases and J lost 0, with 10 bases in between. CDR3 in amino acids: CSVAQRSSYEQYF. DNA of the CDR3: TGCAGCGTTGCCCAGAGGAGCTCCTACGAGCAGTACTTC.